The 23 T cell receptor beta chains given below trace back to one sample, sequenced in a study of blood T cell repertoires in COVID-19. This table comes from immunoSEQ multiplex PCR, and its TCRdb copy is limited to in-frame clones, with some not included. The sample contains more than 250,000 clones, around nine tenths of which appear only once. Sequenced: PBMCs or T cells enriched from blood (not recorded which). The receptors were sampled from a woman aged 40 to 55 who had recovered from COVID-19.

In this sample, this clone turned up a few times. This chain links TRBV7-9 with TRBJ2-1; 8 nucleotides agree with TRBD2. The CDR3 totals 16 residues. Germline CDR1 is SEHNR and CDR2 is FQNEAQ (reference sequence). V lost 4 bases, J lost 6 bases, and 11 bases stayed unmatched. The CDR3: CASSYVPGLEPNEQFF. In DNA form, the CDR3 reads TGTGCCAGCAGCTACGTACCGGGACTAGAACCCAATGAGCAGTTCTTC.

CDR3 protein: CASSGEGVPRGDTQYF. Here the CDR3 DNA reads TGCGCCAGCAGCGGGGAGGGGGTCCCCCGTGGGGATACGCAGTATTTT. The chain carries TRBV5-1 and TRBJ2-3; D possibly corresponds to TRBD2 (7 bases). Germline V gene lookup returns CDR1 SGHRS and CDR2 YFSETQ. The CDR3 runs to 16 residues. Trimming removed 4 bases at V and 6 bases at J, with 21 bases between.

This chain uses TRBV11-2 with TRBJ1-1; TRBD1 is a possible D gene (6 bases). The V end lost 8 bases, the J end lost 4 bases, and 20 bases lay between the germline ends. The V gene's germline CDR1 is SGHAT and CDR2 FQNNGV. There are 15 residues in the CDR3. In DNA form, the CDR3 reads TGTGCCAGCGCGCAACAGACAGGAGTCCCCACTGAAGCTTTCTTT. Its protein product is CASAQQTGVPTEAFF.

This chain links TRBV7-9 with TRBJ2-5; TRBD1 is a possible D gene (5 bases). The V end lost 5 bases, the J end lost 1 base, and 11 bases lay between the germline ends. This CDR3 comprises 14 residues. Germline loops: CDR1 SEHNR, CDR2 FQNEAQ (reference sequence). Written as DNA, the CDR3 is TGTGCCAGCAGCCCCGGACACGCCCAAGAGACCCAGTACTTC. This sequence encodes CASSPGHAQETQYF.

V usage is TRBV5-1 and J usage is TRBJ2-4; TRBD1 matches 7 bases. The CDR3 is 14 amino acids. CDR1 and CDR2 (germline): SGHRS, YFSETQ. V shed 0 bases, J shed 6 bases, and the junction held 3 bases outside the gene matches. In DNA, the CDR3 is TGCGCCAGCAGCTTGGCCGGGGACAGAAACATTCAGTACTTC. This encodes CASSLAGDRNIQYF.

The chain has TRBV7-2 and TRBJ2-5, with D perhaps matching TRBD1 (6 bases). V lost 5 bases and J 5 bases, leaving 21 bases between the germline ends. This CDR3 has 16 residues. Germline-derived CDR1 and CDR2 are SGHTA and FQGNSA. CDR3 loop: CASSQTGTPMGETQYF. CDR3 coding DNA: TGTGCCAGCAGCCAAACAGGGACCCCCATGGGCGAGACCCAGTACTTC.

The CDR3 sequence is CASSQSPGREEKLFF. The CDR3 DNA sequence: TGTGCCAGCAGCCAAAGCCCGGGGAGGGAGGAAAAACTGTTTTTT. This rearrangement joins TRBV3-1 (or the pseudogene TRBV3-2) to TRBJ1-4; D gene ambiguous. This CDR3 is 15 amino acids long. Germline CDR1 and CDR2: LGHDT and YNNKEL (reference sequence). With 2 bases removed from V and 8 bases from J, the gap between germline ends came to 15 bases.

For the CDR3, the DNA is TGTGCCAGCAGATGGGGACCGGGACAGGCCAATCAGCCCCAGCATTTT. As protein: CASRWGPGQANQPQHF. J is TRBJ1-5 and V is TRBV5-5; the match to TRBD1 covers 8 bases. CDR1 and CDR2 (germline): SGHKS, YYEKEE (reference sequence). With V trimmed by 5 bases and J by 3 bases, 10 bases remained unmatched. CDR3 length: 16 residues.

V is TRBV15 and J is TRBJ2-1; 7 bases are a match to TRBD2. The CDR3 is 16 residues long. After removal of 1 base from V and 7 bases from J, the junction contained 10 bases not matched to a gene. Germline lookup yields CDR1 LNHNV and CDR2 YYDKDF (reference sequence). The CDR3 here is CATSRGVASGPNEQFF. The CDR3 bases are TGTGCCACCAGCAGAGGGGTGGCTAGCGGTCCTAATGAGCAGTTCTTC. Looking up the rest from reference TRBV15 and TRBJ2-1 gives the full variable domain: DAMVIQNPRYQVTQFGKPVTLSCSQTLNHNVMYWYQQKSSQAPKLLFHYYDKDFNNEADTPDNFQSRRPNTSFCFLDIRSPGLGDTAMYLCATSRGVASGPNEQFFGPGTRLTVL.

The V call is TRBV18, the J call TRBJ2-7; D may be TRBD1 (5 bases). The CDR3 loop spans 15 amino acids. Deletions cut 3 bases from V and 4 bases from J, with 16 bases between. Germline lookup yields CDR1 KGHSH and CDR2 LQKENI. DNA of the CDR3: TGTGCCAGCTCACCCCCTCTTACACCAGGGTACGAGCAGTACTTC. It yields the protein CASSPPLTPGYEQYF.

The V and J genes are TRBV5-5 and TRBJ2-1; 9 bases fit TRBD1. The V segment lost 0 bases and the J segment 5 bases; nucleotides outside the gene matches: 6. CDR1 is SGHKS and CDR2 is YYEKEE in the germline V gene (reference sequence). The CDR3 sequence is 16 residues long. The DNA of the CDR3 is TGTGCCAGCAGCTTGGGGCGGGACAGGGCTAACAATGAGCAGTTCTTC. Protein product: CASSLGRDRANNEQFF.

The V and J genes are TRBV7-2 and TRBJ2-2; 8 bases are a match to TRBD1. From germline, CDR1 is SGHTA and CDR2 FQGNSA. Trimming cost V 6 bases and J 3 bases; bases outside gene matches: 6. There are 15 residues in the CDR3. The CDR3, as DNA: TGTGCCAGCAGTGTAGACAGGGGTTACACCGGGGAGCTGTTTTTT. Translating it yields CASSVDRGYTGELFF.

The V call is TRBV30, the J call TRBJ1-5; the match to TRBD1 covers 8 bases. The CDR3 spans 14 residues. V dropped 3 bases and J dropped 2; count of bases not matched to a gene: 3. Germline V gives CDR1 GTSNPN, CDR2 SVGIG (reference sequence). The CDR3 DNA reads TGTGCCTGGAGCTTGGGACAGGGCAATCAGCCCCAGCATTTT. Amino acids: CAWSLGQGNQPQHF.

V and J are TRBV18 and TRBJ1-5; D uncertain. V lost 3 bases to trimming and J lost 7 bases, with 10 bases between them. Per the germline V gene, CDR1 is KGHSH and CDR2 is LQKENI. CDR3 length: 13 amino acids. CDR3 in DNA: TGTGCCAGCTCACCCCAGGATGGGCAGCCCCAGCATTTT. This translates into CASSPQDGQPQHF.

V is TRBV11-2 and J is TRBJ1-6; D may be TRBD1 (6 bases). Germline V gene data show CDR1 as SGHAT and CDR2 as FQNNGV. This CDR3 contains 14 residues. V was cut by 4 bases and J by 7 bases, with 11 bases left in between. The CDR3 sequence: CASSWTEPNSPLHF. DNA of the CDR3: TGTGCCAGCAGCTGGACAGAGCCCAATTCACCCCTCCACTTT.

The chain employs TRBV30 and TRBJ1-3, with D unresolved. V shed 3 bases and J shed 0 bases, with 12 bases lying between them. Germline CDR1 GTSNPN, CDR2 SVGIG (reference sequence). The CDR3 sequence is 15 residues long. CDR3 protein: CAWSTASNSGNTIYF. DNA of the CDR3: TGTGCCTGGAGCACAGCCTCCAACTCTGGAAACACCATATATTTT.

V gene TRBV5-1 combines with J gene TRBJ2-7, with TRBD1 as a possible D gene (6 bases). The CDR3 contains 14 residues. CDR1 is SGHRS, CDR2 YFSETQ, per germline. V gave up 2 bases and J gave up 4 bases, with 13 bases separating them. DNA of the CDR3: TGCGCCAGCAGCTTATCAGGGGACGGGTACGAGCAGTACTTC. Translated: CASSLSGDGYEQYF.

The CDR3 loop reads CASSTGTGVHEQYF. The CDR3 bases are TGTGCCAGTAGTACCGGGACAGGGGTCCACGAGCAGTACTTC. The chain joins TRBV19 to TRBJ2-7, with TRBD1 matching over 10 bases. CDR1 and CDR2 (germline): LNHDA, SQIVND (reference sequence). The length of the CDR3 is 14 residues. The V and J ends lost 4 bases and 5 bases, in that order; junction bases with no gene match: 5. The whole variable domain, filled in from reference TRBV19 and TRBJ2-7, reads DGGITQSPKYLFRKEGQNVTLSCEQNLNHDAMYWYRQDPGQGLRLIYYSQIVNDFQKGDIAEGYSVSREKKESFPLTVTSAQKNPTAFYLCASSTGTGVHEQYFGPGTRLTVT.

This chain joins TRBV15 and TRBJ1-3; D possibly corresponds to TRBD1 (6 bases). The germline CDR1 and CDR2 sequences are LNHNV and YYDKDF (reference sequence). With 4 bases removed from V and 4 bases from J, the gap between germline ends came to 17 bases. CDR3 size: 16 residues. The CDR3: CATSTVDSGRGNTIYF. In nucleotides, the CDR3 is TGTGCCACCAGCACCGTGGACAGCGGGAGAGGAAACACCATATATTTT.

The chain combines TRBV5-1 with TRBJ2-7; 7 nucleotides line up with TRBD1. This CDR3 is built from 15 residues. V trimming: 4 bases; J trimming: 3 bases; junction bases outside the gene matches: 10. Germline assignment: CDR1 SGHRS and CDR2 YFSETQ. CDR3 amino acids: CASSLLRTGIYEQYF. CDR3 coding DNA: TGCGCCAGCAGCCTATTACGGACAGGAATCTACGAGCAGTACTTC.

The chain is built from TRBV7-3 and TRBJ2-2, with a tentative D call TRBD2 (6 bases). Germline V CDR1 and CDR2: SGHTA, FQGTGA. The CDR3 runs to 15 residues. Trimming removed 5 bases from V and 1 base from J, with 11 bases in between. The CDR3 sequence is CASSRAGMNTGELFF. CDR3 sequence (DNA): TGTGCCAGCAGCCGAGCGGGTATGAACACCGGGGAGCTGTTTTTT.

V is TRBV30 and J is TRBJ1-6; 7 bases are a match to TRBD1. The CDR3 loop spans 14 amino acids. Germline loops: CDR1 GTSNPN, CDR2 SVGIG (reference sequence). J gave up 6 bases and V 1 base, and 3 bases lay outside the gene matches. CDR3 nucleotide sequence: TGTGCCTGGAGTGACAGGGGAGGTAATTCACCCCTCCACTTT. As protein: CAWSDRGGNSPLHF.

This chain uses TRBV28 with TRBJ1-1; 7 bases agree with TRBD1. V gave up 2 bases and J gave up 6 bases; unmatched junction bases: 6. Germline V CDR1 and CDR2: MDHEN, SYDVKM. CDR3 size: 14 residues. The CDR3 reads CASSLTGTAAEAFF. DNA of the CDR3: TGTGCCAGCAGTTTAACGGGGACAGCAGCTGAAGCTTTCTTT.